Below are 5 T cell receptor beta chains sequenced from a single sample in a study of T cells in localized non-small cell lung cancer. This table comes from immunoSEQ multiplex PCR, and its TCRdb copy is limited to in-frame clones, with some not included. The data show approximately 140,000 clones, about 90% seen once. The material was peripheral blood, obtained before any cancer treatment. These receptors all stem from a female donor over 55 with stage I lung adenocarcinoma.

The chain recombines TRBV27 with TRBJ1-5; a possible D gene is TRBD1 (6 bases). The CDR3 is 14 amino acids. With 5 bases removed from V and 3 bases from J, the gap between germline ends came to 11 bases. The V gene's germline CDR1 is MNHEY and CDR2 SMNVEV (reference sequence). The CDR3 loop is CASSIGQHNQPQHF. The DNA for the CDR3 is TGTGCCAGCAGTATCGGACAGCACAATCAGCCCCAGCATTTT.

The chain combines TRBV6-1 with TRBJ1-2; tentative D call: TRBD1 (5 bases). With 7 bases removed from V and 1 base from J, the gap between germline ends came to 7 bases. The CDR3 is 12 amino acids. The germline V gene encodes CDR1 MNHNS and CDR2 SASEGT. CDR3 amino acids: CASTTVNYGYTF. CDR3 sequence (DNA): TGTGCCAGCACGACAGTTAACTATGGCTACACCTTC.

CDR3 DNA sequence: TGTGCCAGCAGCTCGTATAGCAATCAGCCCCAGCATTTT. Protein sequence: CASSSYSNQPQHF. The rearrangement uses TRBV7-8 and TRBJ1-5; D remains ambiguous. This CDR3 has 13 amino acids. Per germline, CDR1 SGHVS and CDR2 FQNEAQ. The V gene lost 4 bases and the J gene lost 0 bases, with 4 bases spanning the gap. The full variable domain, completed using reference TRBV7-8 and TRBJ1-5, is GAGVSQSPRYKVAKRGQDVALRCDPISGHVSLFWYQQALGQGPEFLTYFQNEAQLDKSGLPSDRFFAERPEGSVSTLKIQRTQQEDSAVYLCASSSYSNQPQHFGDGTRLSIL.

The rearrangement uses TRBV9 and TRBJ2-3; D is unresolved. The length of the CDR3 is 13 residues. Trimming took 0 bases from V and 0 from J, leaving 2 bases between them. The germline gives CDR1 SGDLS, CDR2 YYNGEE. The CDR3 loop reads CASSVGSTDTQYF. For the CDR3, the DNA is TGTGCCAGCAGCGTAGGTAGCACAGATACGCAGTATTTT. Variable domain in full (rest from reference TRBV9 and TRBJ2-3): DSGVTQTPKHLITATGQRVTLRCSPRSGDLSVYWYQQSLDQGLQFLIQYYNGEERAKGNILERFSAQQFPDLHSELNLSSLELGDSALYFCASSVGSTDTQYFGPGTRLTVL.

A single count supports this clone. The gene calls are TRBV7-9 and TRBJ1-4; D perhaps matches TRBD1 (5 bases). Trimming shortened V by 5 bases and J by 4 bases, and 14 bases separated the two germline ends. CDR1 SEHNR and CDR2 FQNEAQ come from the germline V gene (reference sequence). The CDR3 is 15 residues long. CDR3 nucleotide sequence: TGTGCCAGCAGCCGTCCGGGACGGCTTAATGAAAAACTGTTTTTT. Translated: CASSRPGRLNEKLFF.